The 4 T cell receptor beta chains reported below all come from one sample, sequenced in a study of T cell responses to AZD1222 COVID-19 vaccine. TCRdb keeps only in-frame clones here, not all; method: immunoSEQ multiplex PCR. The table records about 120,000 clones, 93% of them present only once. This material consisted of peripheral blood, taken 28 days after the second AZD1222 dose. All receptors come from an adult who received the AZD1222 COVID-19 vaccine.

The rearrangement uses TRBV5-5 and TRBJ2-1; D gene unclear. Germline CDR1 is SGHKS and CDR2 is YYEKEE (reference sequence). The CDR3 covers 16 residues. The ends were cut back, 2 bases at V and 2 bases at J, with 14 bases in the middle. The CDR3 DNA is TGTGCCAGCAGCTTTGGCAGTCCAAGGACCTACAATGAGCAGTTCTTC. Encoded protein: CASSFGSPRTYNEQFF.

This clone has only a few counts. This rearrangement joins TRBV5-4 to TRBJ2-3, with D perhaps TRBD1 or TRBD2 (5 bases each). In germline, CDR1 is SGHNT, CDR2 YYREEE (reference sequence). The V and J ends lost 4 bases and 5 bases respectively, with 17 bases between them. The CDR3 is 15 amino acids. The CDR3 loop is CASSPGPTGRDTQYF. The CDR3 DNA reads as TGTGCCAGCAGCCCGGGACCTACCGGTCGAGATACGCAGTATTTT.

The chain is built from TRBV12-3 or TRBV12-4 and TRBJ1-1; D not resolved. The CDR3 is 13 residues long. Trimming cost V 2 bases and J 2 bases, with 6 bases left between them. CDR3: CASSLNRNTEAFF. In DNA, the CDR3 is TGTGCCAGCAGTTTAAACAGAAACACTGAAGCTTTCTTT.

The table lists this clone with a count of one. V gene TRBV27 combines with J gene TRBJ1-4; D is uncertain. The V gene's germline CDR1 is MNHEY and CDR2 SMNVEV (reference sequence). The CDR3 is 16 residues long. V dropped 4 bases and J dropped 8 bases, with 20 bases sitting between them. Here the CDR3 DNA reads TGTGCCAGCAGTTGGATTCCATTCACGGGCAAAGAAAAACTGTTTTTT. The encoded protein is CASSWIPFTGKEKLFF.